This T cell receptor (beta chain) derives from a study of shared clonotypes between healthy human individuals. The donors were all Caucasian adults (living in Nashville, Tennessee). The CDR3 length is 19 residues. Germline CDR1 LGHNA, CDR2 YNFKEQ. V lost 1 base to trimming and J lost 0 bases; unmatched junction nucleotides: 8. Running of the assay took place at deep level. It was across several immunoSEQ plates that each subset's genomic DNA was evenly split. DNA input for the unsorted PBMC replicate PCRs was 250 to 350 ng, 30,000 or so T cell genomes. The method was immunoSEQ multiplex PCR; TCRdb's version includes in-frame clones alone and lacks a portion of them. The repertoire consists of some 500,000 clones, with 70% to 80% occurring once and the leading ten covering approximately 12%. This clone appeared once.

Sequenced sample: PBMCs. J is TRBJ2-2 and V is TRBV4-2; 10 bases align to TRBD2. The TCR originated in a woman in her 40s in good health. Some clones in this sample may be carry-over from other donors' samples. The CDR3 here is CASSQAGSGRGANTGELFF. The CDR3 DNA sequence: TGTGCCAGCAGCCAAGCTGGCAGCGGGAGGGGCGCGAACACCGGGGAGCTGTTTTTT.